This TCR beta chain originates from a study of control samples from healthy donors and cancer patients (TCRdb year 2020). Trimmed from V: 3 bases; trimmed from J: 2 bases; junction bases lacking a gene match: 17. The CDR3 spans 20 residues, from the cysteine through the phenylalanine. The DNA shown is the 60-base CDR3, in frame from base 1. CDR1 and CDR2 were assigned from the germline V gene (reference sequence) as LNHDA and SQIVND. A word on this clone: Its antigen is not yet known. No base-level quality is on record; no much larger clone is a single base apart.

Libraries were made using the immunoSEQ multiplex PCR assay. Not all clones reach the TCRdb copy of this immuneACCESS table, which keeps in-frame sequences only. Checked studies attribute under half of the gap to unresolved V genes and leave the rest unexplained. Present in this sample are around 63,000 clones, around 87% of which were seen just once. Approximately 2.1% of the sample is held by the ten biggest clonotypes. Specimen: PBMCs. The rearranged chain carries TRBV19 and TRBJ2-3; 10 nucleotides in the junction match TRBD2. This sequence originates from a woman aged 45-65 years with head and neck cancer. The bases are TGTGCCAGTAGTATTTCGAGTAGCGGGGGGCTCAAATCCAACACAGATACGCAGTATTTT. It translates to CASSISSSGGLKSNTDTQYF.